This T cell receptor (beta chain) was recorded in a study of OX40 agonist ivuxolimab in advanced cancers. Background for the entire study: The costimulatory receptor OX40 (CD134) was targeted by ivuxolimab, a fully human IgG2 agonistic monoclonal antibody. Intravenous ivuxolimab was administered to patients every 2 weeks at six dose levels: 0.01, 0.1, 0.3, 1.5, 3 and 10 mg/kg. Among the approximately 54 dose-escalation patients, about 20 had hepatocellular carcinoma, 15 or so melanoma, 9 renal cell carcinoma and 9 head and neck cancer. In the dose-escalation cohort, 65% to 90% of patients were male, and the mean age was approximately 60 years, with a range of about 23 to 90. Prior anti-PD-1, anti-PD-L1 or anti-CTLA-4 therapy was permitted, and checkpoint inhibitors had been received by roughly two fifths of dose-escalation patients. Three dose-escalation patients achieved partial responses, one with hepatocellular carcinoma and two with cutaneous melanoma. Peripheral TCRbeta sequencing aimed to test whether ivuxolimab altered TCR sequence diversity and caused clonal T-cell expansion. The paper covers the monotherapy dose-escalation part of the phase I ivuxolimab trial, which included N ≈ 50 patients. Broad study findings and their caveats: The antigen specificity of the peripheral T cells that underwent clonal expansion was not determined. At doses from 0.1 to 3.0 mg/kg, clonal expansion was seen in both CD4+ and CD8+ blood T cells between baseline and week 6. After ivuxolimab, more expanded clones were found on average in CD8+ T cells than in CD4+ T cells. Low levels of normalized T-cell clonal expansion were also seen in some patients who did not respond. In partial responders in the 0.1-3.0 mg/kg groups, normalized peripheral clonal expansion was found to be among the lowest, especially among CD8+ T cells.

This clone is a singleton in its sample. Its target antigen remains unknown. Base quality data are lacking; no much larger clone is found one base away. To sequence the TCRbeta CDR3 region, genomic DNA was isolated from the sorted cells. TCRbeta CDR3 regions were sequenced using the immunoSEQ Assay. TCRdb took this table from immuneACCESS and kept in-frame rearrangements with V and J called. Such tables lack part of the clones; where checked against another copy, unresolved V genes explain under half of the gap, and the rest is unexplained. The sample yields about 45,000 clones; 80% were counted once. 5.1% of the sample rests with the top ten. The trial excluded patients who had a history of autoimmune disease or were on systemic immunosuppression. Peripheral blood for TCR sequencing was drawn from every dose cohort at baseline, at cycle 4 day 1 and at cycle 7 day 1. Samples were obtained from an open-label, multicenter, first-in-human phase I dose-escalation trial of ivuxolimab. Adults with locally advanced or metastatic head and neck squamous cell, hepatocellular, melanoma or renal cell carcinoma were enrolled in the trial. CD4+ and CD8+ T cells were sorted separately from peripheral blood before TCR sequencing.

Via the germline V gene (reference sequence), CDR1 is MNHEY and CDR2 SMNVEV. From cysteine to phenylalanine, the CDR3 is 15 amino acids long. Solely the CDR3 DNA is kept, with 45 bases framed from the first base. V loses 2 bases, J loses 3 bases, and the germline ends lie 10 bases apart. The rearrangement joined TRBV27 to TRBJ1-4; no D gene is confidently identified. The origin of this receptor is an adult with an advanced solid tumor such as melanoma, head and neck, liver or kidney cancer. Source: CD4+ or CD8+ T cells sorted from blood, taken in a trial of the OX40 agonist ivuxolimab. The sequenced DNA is TGTGCCAGCAGTTTAAATAGGCGAGCTAATGAAAAACTGTTTTTT. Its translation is CASSLNRRANEKLFF. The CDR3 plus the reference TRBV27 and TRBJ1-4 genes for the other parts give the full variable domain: EAQVTQNPRYLITVTGKKLTVTCSQNMNHEYMSWYRQDPGLGLRQIYYSMNVEVTDKGDVPEGYKVSRKEKRNFPLILESPSPNQTSLYFCASSLNRRANEKLFFGSGTQLSVL.